This T cell receptor (beta chain) is from a study of STAT5B mutations in CD4+ large granular lymphocyte leukemia. About the study: Among healthy controls, a particular HLA allele went with more CDR3 'QG' motifs. Study observations and caveats: Patient CD4-sorted repertoires looked more clonal than healthy CD4+ repertoires, even without putative leukemic clones. TRBV06-family usage was enriched in top patient clones (8/27) versus controls (2/35).

Data came from immunoSEQ multiplex PCR; TCRdb stores just in-frame clones and leaves some out. This table holds tens of thousands of clones, around 81% found once. For this clone: Its target is not known.

Germline-derived CDR1 and CDR2 are MNHNS and SASEGT. CDR3 length: 15 amino acids. The J segment lost 0 bases and the V segment lost 5 bases, leaving 5 bases of the junction unmatched. This chain connects TRBV6-1 to TRBJ2-3; 7 positions agree with TRBD2. The source is a human donor in good health. The specimen sequenced was CD4+ T cells from blood buffy coats. In DNA form, the CDR3 reads TGTGCCAGCAGTCTCAAGCGGGGAAGCACAGATACGCAGTATTTT. It is translated as CASSLKRGSTDTQYF.